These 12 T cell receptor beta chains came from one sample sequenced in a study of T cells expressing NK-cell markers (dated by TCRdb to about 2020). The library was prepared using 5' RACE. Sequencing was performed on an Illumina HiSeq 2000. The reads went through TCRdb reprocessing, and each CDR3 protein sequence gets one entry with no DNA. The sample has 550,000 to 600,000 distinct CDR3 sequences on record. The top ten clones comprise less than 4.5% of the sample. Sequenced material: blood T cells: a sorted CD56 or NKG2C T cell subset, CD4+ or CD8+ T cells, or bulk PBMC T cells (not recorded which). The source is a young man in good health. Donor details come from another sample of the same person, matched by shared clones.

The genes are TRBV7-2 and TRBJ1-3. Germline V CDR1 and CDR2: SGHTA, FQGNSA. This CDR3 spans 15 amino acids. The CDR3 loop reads CASSLGSGGGNTIYF.

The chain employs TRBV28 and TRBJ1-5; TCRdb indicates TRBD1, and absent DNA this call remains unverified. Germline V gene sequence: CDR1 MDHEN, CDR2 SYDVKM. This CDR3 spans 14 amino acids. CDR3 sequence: CASSLAGAYQPQHF.

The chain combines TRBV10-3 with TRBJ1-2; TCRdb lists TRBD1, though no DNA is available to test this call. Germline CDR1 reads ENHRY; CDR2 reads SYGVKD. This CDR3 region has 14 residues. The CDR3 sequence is CAIRAQGVLEGYTF.

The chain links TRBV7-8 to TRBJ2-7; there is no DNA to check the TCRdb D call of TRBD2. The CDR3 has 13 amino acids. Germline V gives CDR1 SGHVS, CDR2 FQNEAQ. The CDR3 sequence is CASRPGLIDEQYF. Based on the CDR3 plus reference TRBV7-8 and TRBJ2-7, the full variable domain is GAGVSQSPRYKVAKRGQDVALRCDPISGHVSLFWYQQALGQGPEFLTYFQNEAQLDKSGLPSDRFFAERPEGSVSTLKIQRTQQEDSAVYLCASRPGLIDEQYFGPGTRLTVT.

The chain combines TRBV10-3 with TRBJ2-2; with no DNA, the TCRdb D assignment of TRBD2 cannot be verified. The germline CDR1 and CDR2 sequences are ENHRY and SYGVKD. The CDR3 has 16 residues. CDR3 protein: CAISATSGRDTGELFF.

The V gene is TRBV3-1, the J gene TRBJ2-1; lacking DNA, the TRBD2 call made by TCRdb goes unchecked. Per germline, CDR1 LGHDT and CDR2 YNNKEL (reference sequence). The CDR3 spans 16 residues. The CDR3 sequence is CASSHLTSGRGVEQFF.

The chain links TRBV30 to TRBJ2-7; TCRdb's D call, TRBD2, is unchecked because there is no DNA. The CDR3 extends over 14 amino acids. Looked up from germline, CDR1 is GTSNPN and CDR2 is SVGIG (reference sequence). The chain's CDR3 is CAWSLQGLSYEQYF. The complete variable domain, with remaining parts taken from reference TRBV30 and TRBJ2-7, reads SQTIHQWPATLVQPVGSPLSLECTVEGTSNPNLYWYRQAAGRGLQLLFYSVGIGQISSEVPQNLSASRPQDRQFILSSKKLLLSDSGFYLCAWSLQGLSYEQYFGPGTRLTVT.

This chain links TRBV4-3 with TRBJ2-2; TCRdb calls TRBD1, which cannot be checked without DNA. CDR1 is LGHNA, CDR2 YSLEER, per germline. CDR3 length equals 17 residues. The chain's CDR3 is CASSQALGSDRVGELFF.

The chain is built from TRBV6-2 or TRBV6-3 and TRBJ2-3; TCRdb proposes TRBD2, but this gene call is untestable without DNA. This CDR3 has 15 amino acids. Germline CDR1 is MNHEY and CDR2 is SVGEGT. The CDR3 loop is CASSYTSGSTDTQYF.

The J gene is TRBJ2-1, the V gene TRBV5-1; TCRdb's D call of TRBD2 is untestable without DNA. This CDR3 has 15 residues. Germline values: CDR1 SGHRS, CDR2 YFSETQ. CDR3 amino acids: CASIDRTSGHNEQFF.

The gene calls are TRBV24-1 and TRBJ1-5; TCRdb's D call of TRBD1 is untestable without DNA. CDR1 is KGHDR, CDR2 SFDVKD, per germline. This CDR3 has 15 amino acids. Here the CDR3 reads CARFKGGGKGQPQHF.

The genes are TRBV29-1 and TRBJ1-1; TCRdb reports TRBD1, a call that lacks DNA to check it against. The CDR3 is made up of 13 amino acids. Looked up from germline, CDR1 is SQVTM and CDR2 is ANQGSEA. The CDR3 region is CSVETGMLTEAFF.